The 4 T cell receptor beta chains below come from one sample, sequenced in a study of blood T cell repertoires in COVID-19. Profiled with immunoSEQ multiplex PCR; TCRdb holds only in-frame clones, not every one. There are about 120,000 clones in the sample; 78% occur only once, and about 2.3% lies in the top ten. Sequencing used peripheral blood. The receptors originated from a man aged 65 to 85 with acute or convalescent COVID-19.

The gene calls are TRBV5-4 and TRBJ2-6; no definite D call. V lost 0 bases and J lost 1, with 11 bases in between. The germline V gene encodes CDR1 SGHNT and CDR2 YYREEE (reference sequence). The CDR3 consists of 17 residues. The CDR3 region has the DNA TGTGCCAGCAGCTTGGGAACTCCTCTATCTGGGGCCAACGTCCTGACTTTC. Translation gives CASSLGTPLSGANVLTF.

With respect to this clone: In the same sample, other DNA sequences code for this CDR3. The rearrangement joins TRBV7-2 to TRBJ1-5; the match to TRBD1 covers 8 bases. The CDR3 runs to 14 residues. Germline CDR1 reads SGHTA; CDR2 reads FQGNSA. Losses at the gene ends were 5 bases for V and 4 bases for J; bases not matched to a gene: 4. Here the CDR3 reads CASSPRTGNQPQHF. The CDR3 DNA sequence: TGTGCCAGCAGCCCCCGGACAGGGAATCAGCCCCAGCATTTT. The whole variable domain, remainder taken from reference TRBV7-2 and TRBJ1-5, is GAGVSQSPSNKVTEKGKDVELRCDPISGHTALYWYRQSLGQGLEFLIYFQGNSAPDKSGLPSDRFSAERTGGSVSTLTIQRTQQEDSAVYLCASSPRTGNQPQHFGDGTRLSIL.

This clone has a single count. This chain joins TRBV4-1 and TRBJ1-6; 8 bases are a match to TRBD1. The germline V gene has CDR1 MGHRA and CDR2 YSYEKL. This CDR3 region has 15 residues. V dropped 2 bases and J dropped 6; count of bases not matched to a gene: 3. CDR3: CASSQTGQANSPLHF. Here the CDR3 DNA reads TGCGCCAGCAGCCAAACGGGACAGGCTAATTCACCCCTCCACTTT.

The chain joins TRBV5-1 to TRBJ1-5, with D uncertain. V lost 0 bases, J lost 4 bases, and 5 bases lay in between. This CDR3 region has 13 residues. Germline CDR1 and CDR2: SGHRS and YFSETQ. The CDR3 loop reads CASSLESNQPQHF. DNA of the CDR3: TGCGCCAGCAGCTTGGAATCAAATCAGCCCCAGCATTTT.